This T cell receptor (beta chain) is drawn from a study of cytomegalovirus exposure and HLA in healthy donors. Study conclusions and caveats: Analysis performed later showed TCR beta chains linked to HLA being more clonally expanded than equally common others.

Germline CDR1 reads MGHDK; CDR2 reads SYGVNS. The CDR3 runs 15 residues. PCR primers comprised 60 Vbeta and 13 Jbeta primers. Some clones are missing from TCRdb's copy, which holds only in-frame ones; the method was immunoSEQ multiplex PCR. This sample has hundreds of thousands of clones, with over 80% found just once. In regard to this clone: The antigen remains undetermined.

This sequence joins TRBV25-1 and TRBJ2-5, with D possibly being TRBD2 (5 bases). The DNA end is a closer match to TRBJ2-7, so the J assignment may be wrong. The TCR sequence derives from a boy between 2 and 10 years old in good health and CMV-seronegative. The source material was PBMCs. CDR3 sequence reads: CASSPRAGTSYEQYF. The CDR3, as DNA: TGTGCCAGCAGTCCGCGGGCAGGAACATCCTACGAGCAGTACTTC.